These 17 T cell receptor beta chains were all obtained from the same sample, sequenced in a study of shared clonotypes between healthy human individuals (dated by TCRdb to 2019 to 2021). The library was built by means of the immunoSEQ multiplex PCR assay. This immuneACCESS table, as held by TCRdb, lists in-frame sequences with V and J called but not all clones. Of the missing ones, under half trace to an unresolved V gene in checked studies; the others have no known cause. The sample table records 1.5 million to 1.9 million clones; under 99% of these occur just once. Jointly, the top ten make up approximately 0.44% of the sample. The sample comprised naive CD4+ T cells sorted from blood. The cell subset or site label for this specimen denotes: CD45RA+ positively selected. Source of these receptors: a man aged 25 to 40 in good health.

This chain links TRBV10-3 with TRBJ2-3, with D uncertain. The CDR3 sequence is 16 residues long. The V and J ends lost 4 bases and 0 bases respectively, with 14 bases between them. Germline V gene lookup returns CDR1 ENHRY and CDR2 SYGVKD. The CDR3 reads CAISVVGLSSTDTQYF. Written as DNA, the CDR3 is TGTGCCATCAGTGTAGTGGGCCTCTCTAGCACAGATACGCAGTATTTT.

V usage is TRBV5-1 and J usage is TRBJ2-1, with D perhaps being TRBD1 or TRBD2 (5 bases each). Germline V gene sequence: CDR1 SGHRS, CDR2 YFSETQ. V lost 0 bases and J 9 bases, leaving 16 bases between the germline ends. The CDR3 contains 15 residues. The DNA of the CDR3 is TGCGCCAGCAGCTTGGACGGGACCACCAGGAGTGAGCAGTTCTTC. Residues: CASSLDGTTRSEQFF. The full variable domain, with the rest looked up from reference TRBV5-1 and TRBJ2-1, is KAGVTQTPRYLIKTRGQQVTLSCSPISGHRSVSWYQQTPGQGLQFLFEYFSETQRNKGNFPGRFSGRQFSNSRSEMNVSTLELGDSALYLCASSLDGTTRSEQFFGPGTRLTVL.

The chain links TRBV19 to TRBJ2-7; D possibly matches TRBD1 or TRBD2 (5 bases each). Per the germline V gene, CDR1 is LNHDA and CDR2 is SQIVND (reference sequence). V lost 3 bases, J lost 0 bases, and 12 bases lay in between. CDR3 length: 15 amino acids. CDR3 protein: CASSIRDAYSYEQYF. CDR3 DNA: TGTGCCAGTAGTATCCGGGACGCCTACTCCTACGAGCAGTACTTC.

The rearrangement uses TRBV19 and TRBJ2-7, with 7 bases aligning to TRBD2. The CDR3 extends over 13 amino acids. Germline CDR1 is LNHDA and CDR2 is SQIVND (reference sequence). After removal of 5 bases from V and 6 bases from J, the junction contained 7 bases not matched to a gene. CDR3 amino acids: CASSASSGGEQYF. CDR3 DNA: TGTGCCAGTAGTGCTAGCTCGGGGGGCGAGCAGTACTTC.

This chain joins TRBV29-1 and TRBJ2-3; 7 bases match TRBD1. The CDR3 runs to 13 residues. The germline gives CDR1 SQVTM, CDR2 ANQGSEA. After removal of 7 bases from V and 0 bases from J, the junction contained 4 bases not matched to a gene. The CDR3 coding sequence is TGCAGCGCGGGACAGTCTAGCACAGATACGCAGTATTTT. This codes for CSAGQSSTDTQYF.

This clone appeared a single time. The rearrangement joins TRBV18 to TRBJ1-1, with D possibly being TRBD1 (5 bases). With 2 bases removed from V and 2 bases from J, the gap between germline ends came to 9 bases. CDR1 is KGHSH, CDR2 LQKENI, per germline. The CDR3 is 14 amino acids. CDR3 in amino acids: CASSPWQGNTEAFF. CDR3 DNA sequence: TGTGCCAGCTCACCATGGCAGGGTAACACTGAAGCTTTCTTT.

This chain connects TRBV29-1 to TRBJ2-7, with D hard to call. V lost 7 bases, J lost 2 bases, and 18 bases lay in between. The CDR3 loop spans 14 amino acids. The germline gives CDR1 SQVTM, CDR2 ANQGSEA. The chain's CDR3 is CSAPGKVGTYEQYF. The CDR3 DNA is TGCAGCGCCCCTGGTAAGGTGGGGACCTACGAGCAGTACTTC.

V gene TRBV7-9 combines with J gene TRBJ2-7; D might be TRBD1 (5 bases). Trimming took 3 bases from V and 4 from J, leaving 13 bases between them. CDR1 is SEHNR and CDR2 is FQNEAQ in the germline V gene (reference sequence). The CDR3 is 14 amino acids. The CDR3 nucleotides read TGTGCCAGCAGCTTGGCAGGGAACTCGTACGAGCAGTACTTC. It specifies CASSLAGNSYEQYF.

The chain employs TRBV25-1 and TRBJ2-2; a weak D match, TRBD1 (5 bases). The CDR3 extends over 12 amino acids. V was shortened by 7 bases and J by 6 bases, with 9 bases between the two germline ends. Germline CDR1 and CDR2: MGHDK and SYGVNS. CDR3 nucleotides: TGTGCCAGCACAGGGTTAGCCGGGGAGCTGTTTTTT. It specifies CASTGLAGELFF.

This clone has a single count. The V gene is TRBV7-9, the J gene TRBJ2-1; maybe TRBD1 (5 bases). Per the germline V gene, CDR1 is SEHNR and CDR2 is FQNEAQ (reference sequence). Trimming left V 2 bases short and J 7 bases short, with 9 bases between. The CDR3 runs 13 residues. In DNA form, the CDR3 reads TGTGCCAGCAGCTTAAATCAGGGTAATGAGCAGTTCTTC. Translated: CASSLNQGNEQFF.

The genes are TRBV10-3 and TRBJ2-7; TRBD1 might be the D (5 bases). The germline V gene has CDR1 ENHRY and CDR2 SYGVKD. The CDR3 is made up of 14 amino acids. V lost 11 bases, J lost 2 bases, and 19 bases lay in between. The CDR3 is CACAIGREAYEQYF. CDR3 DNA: TGTGCCTGCGCAATCGGCAGGGAAGCCTACGAGCAGTACTTC.

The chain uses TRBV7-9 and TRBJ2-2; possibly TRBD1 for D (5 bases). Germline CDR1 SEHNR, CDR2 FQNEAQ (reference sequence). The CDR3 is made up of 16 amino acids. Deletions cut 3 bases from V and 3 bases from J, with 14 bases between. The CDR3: CASSLSHPGYTGELFF. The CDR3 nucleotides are TGTGCCAGCAGCTTGAGTCATCCAGGGTACACCGGGGAGCTGTTTTTT.

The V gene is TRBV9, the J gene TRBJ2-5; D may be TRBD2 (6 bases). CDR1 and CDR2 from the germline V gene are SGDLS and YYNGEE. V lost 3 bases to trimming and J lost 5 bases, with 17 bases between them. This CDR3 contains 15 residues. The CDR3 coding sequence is TGTGCCAGCAGCGCCAGACTAGGCCATGGGGAGACCCAGTACTTC. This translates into CASSARLGHGETQYF.

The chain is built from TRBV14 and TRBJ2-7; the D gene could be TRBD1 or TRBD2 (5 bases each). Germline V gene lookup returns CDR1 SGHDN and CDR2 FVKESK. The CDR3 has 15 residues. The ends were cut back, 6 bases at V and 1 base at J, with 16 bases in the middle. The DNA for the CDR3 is TGTGCCAGCAGTCTTTCCGGGACCCGGTCCTACGAGCAGTACTTC. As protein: CASSLSGTRSYEQYF.

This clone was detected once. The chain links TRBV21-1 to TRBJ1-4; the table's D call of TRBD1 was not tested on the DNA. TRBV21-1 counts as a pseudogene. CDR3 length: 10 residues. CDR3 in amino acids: CASGPPKLFF. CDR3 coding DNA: TGTGCCAGCGGCCCCCCTAAACTGTTTTTT.

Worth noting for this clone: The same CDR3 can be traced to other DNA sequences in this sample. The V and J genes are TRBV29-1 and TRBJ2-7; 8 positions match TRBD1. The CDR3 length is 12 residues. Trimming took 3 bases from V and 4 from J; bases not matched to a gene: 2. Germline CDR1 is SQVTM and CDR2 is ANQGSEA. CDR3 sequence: CSVDGQGYEQYF. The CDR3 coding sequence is TGCAGCGTTGATGGACAGGGTTACGAGCAGTACTTC.

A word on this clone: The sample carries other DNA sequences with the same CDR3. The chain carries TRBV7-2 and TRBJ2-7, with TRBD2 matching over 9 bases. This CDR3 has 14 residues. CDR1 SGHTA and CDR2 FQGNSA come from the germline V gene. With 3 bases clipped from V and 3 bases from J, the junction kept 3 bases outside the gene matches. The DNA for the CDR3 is TGTGCCAGCAGCTTTAGCGGGAGAGGCTACGAGCAGTACTTC. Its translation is CASSFSGRGYEQYF.